The 30 T cell receptor beta chains listed next were all sequenced from one sample in a study of control samples from healthy donors and cancer patients. Sequencing used immunoSEQ multiplex PCR; TCRdb keeps in-frame clones, though not all of them. The sample yields approximately 150,000 clones, about 95% seen once. The sequenced sample consisted of PBMCs. Receptor source: a man between 60 and 75 years old with colorectal cancer.

This chain joins TRBV5-1 and TRBJ2-7; possibly TRBD2 for D (5 bases). V was shortened by 5 bases and J by 0 bases, with 9 bases between the two germline ends. The CDR3 has 13 amino acids. Germline V CDR1 and CDR2: SGHRS, YFSETQ. CDR3 sequence (DNA): TGCGCCAGCAGAATAGGGAGCTCCTACGAGCAGTACTTC. It translates to CASRIGSSYEQYF. Full variable domain (outside the CDR3, taken from reference TRBV5-1 and TRBJ2-7): KAGVTQTPRYLIKTRGQQVTLSCSPISGHRSVSWYQQTPGQGLQFLFEYFSETQRNKGNFPGRFSGRQFSNSRSEMNVSTLELGDSALYLCASRIGSSYEQYFGPGTRLTVT.

The V gene is TRBV4-3, the J gene TRBJ1-4; the match to TRBD1 covers 10 bases. CDR3 length: 15 residues. The germline V gene has CDR1 LGHNA and CDR2 YSLEER. V shed 4 bases and J 8 bases; nucleotides not matched to a gene: 7. CDR3 DNA sequence: TGCGCCAGCAGCCGAGCCGGGACAGGGGAGGAAAAACTGTTTTTT. Amino acid sequence: CASSRAGTGEEKLFF.

The chain uses TRBV10-3 and TRBJ2-5, with TRBD1 matching 9 bases. Germline V gene lookup returns CDR1 ENHRY and CDR2 SYGVKD. J lost 5 bases, V lost 6 bases, and 10 bases had no gene match. The CDR3 spans 15 residues. CDR3 residues: CAISAPGTGIETQYF. Written as DNA, the CDR3 is TGTGCCATCAGCGCTCCCGGGACAGGGATTGAGACCCAGTACTTC.

The chain joins TRBV7-2 to TRBJ2-1; D is uncertain. V was shortened by 2 bases and J by 6 bases, with 8 bases between the two germline ends. This CDR3 is built from 13 residues. CDR1 is SGHTA and CDR2 is FQGNSA in the germline V gene. As DNA, the CDR3 is TGTGCCAGCAGCTTAAGTGGGGTCAATGAGCAGTTCTTC. It encodes CASSLSGVNEQFF.

This clone was detected once. V is TRBV18 and J is TRBJ2-3, with 10 bases matching TRBD1. Trimming took 0 bases from V and 4 from J; bases not matched to a gene: 4. Germline V CDR1 and CDR2: KGHSH, LQKENI. The CDR3 covers 16 residues. The CDR3 DNA follows: TGTGCCAGCTCACCACCCGTGGGGACAGGGGCAGATACGCAGTATTTT. Amino acid sequence: CASSPPVGTGADTQYF.

The chain uses TRBV6-6 and TRBJ2-7, with a possible D match to TRBD2 (6 bases). The CDR3 extends over 11 amino acids. Trimming stripped 2 bases from V and 7 bases from J, with 6 bases between. In germline, CDR1 is MNHNY, CDR2 SVGAGI (reference sequence). The CDR3: CASSYREEQYF. CDR3 sequence (DNA): TGTGCCAGCAGTTACCGGGAGGAGCAGTACTTC.

The J gene is TRBJ2-1, the V gene TRBV10-3, with 12 nucleotides matching TRBD2. J was trimmed by 2 bases and V by 3 bases; bases with no gene match: 5. This CDR3 is built from 17 residues. Germline V CDR1 and CDR2: ENHRY, SYGVKD. The CDR3 nucleotides read TGTGCCATCAGTGATACCGGACTAGCGGGGCCCTACAATGAGCAGTTCTTC. Encoded protein: CAISDTGLAGPYNEQFF.

The chain recombines TRBV19 with TRBJ2-2; 11 nucleotides align to TRBD1. Germline values: CDR1 LNHDA, CDR2 SQIVND (reference sequence). The CDR3 is 16 residues long. The V and J ends lost 3 bases and 3 bases, in that order; junction bases with no gene match: 3. CDR3 region: CASSMDRGRDTGELFF. The CDR3 DNA follows: TGTGCCAGTAGTATGGACAGGGGGCGCGACACCGGGGAGCTGTTTTTT. The whole variable domain, remainder taken from reference TRBV19 and TRBJ2-2, is DGGITQSPKYLFRKEGQNVTLSCEQNLNHDAMYWYRQDPGQGLRLIYYSQIVNDFQKGDIAEGYSVSREKKESFPLTVTSAQKNPTAFYLCASSMDRGRDTGELFFGEGSRLTVL.

J is TRBJ1-1 and V is TRBV11-2, with a possible D match to TRBD1 (5 bases). CDR3 size: 18 residues. The germline CDR1 and CDR2 sequences are SGHAT and FQNNGV. The V end lost 1 base, the J end lost 0 bases, and 18 bases lay between the germline ends. The CDR3 sequence: CASSLVTGAGPLNTEAFF. In DNA form, the CDR3 reads TGTGCCAGCAGCTTAGTGACGGGAGCGGGGCCACTGAACACTGAAGCTTTCTTT.

This chain connects TRBV7-2 to TRBJ2-7; a possible D gene is TRBD2 (6 bases). This CDR3 comprises 16 residues. Germline CDR1 and CDR2: SGHTA and FQGNSA. The ends were cut back, 0 bases at V and 5 bases at J, with 17 bases in the middle. In nucleotides, the CDR3 is TGTGCCAGCAGCTTAGCGGGGGGTCTAGCTGGGCACGAGCAGTACTTC. This translates into CASSLAGGLAGHEQYF.

The J gene is TRBJ1-1, the V gene TRBV18, with D uncertain. Trimming shortened V by 6 bases and J by 8 bases, and 10 bases separated the two germline ends. The CDR3 contains 11 residues. Looked up from germline, CDR1 is KGHSH and CDR2 is LQKENI. The CDR3 bases are TGTGCCAGCTCGCGGGGAGGGGAAGCTTTCTTT. This translates into CASSRGGEAFF.

The chain links TRBV5-1 to TRBJ2-3; D may match TRBD1 or TRBD2 (5 bases each). V was pared by 6 bases and J by 0 bases, with 14 bases between. The CDR3 has 15 residues. CDR1 and CDR2 from the germline V gene are SGHRS and YFSETQ. DNA of the CDR3: TGCGCCAGCACCCGGGACGGTTCTAGCACAGATACGCAGTATTTT. This codes for CASTRDGSSTDTQYF.

The chain has TRBV19 and TRBJ1-1; no clear D. The CDR3 is 14 residues long. Germline loops: CDR1 LNHDA, CDR2 SQIVND (reference sequence). Trimming removed 1 base from V and 1 base from J, with 7 bases in between. This CDR3 reads CASSIVGGNTEAFF. DNA for the CDR3: TGTGCCAGTAGTATAGTCGGAGGGAACACTGAAGCTTTCTTT.

The chain combines TRBV5-4 with TRBJ2-7; 9 nucleotides match TRBD1. The germline CDR1 and CDR2 sequences are SGHNT and YYREEE (reference sequence). The V segment lost 5 bases and the J segment 0 bases; nucleotides outside the gene matches: 6. The CDR3 loop spans 15 amino acids. The CDR3 DNA sequence: TGTGCCAGCAGTTTCGGACAGGGGAGCTCCTACGAGCAGTACTTC. Its translation: CASSFGQGSSYEQYF.

About this clone itself: A read error may account for a junction end that differs from germline. The sample has other DNA sequences that encode this CDR3 too. This chain links TRBV19 with TRBJ2-6; D remains unclear. Germline V gives CDR1 LNHDA, CDR2 SQIVND (reference sequence). The CDR3 runs to 16 residues. The CDR3 sequence is CASTDGSSSGANVLTF. CDR3 nucleotides: TGTGCTAGTACCGACGGAAGCTCATCTGGGGCCAACGTCCTGACTTTC.

V is TRBV4-3 and J is TRBJ1-1, with TRBD1 identical over 7 bases. CDR3 length equals 17 residues. CDR1 LGHNA and CDR2 YSLEER come from the germline V gene. With 3 bases clipped from V and 6 bases from J, the junction kept 16 bases outside the gene matches. The CDR3 sequence: CASSHHPTGQEPSEAFF. The CDR3 DNA is TGCGCCAGCAGCCACCACCCGACCGGACAGGAGCCCTCTGAAGCTTTCTTT.

J is TRBJ1-1 and V is TRBV10-3; a weak D match, TRBD1 (6 bases). CDR1 is ENHRY and CDR2 is SYGVKD in the germline V gene. V lost 0 bases and J lost 4, with 18 bases in between. This CDR3 comprises 17 residues. For the CDR3, the DNA is TGTGCCATCAGTGAGTCGAATCCTGGAGGGGGTAGCACTGAAGCTTTCTTT. Translated: CAISESNPGGGSTEAFF.

The chain employs TRBV23-1 and TRBJ2-4; no clear D gene. TRBV23-1 falls under the ORF class, with uncertain function. V lost 3 bases and J 8 bases, leaving 17 bases between the germline ends. The CDR3 has 15 residues. CDR3 bases: TGCGCCAGCAGTCACTTGGACGGGCTAAAGGACATTCAGTACTTC. It is translated as CASSHLDGLKDIQYF.

J is TRBJ1-5 and V is TRBV19; 9 positions match TRBD1. The germline gives CDR1 LNHDA, CDR2 SQIVND (reference sequence). The CDR3 is 15 amino acids. CDR3 in DNA: TGTGCTACCTATGCCGGAGGACAGGGGAATCAGCCCCAGCATTTT. It yields the protein CATYAGGQGNQPQHF.

The chain has TRBV7-9 and TRBJ2-3; D is possibly TRBD2 (6 bases). The CDR3 contains 15 residues. V shed 2 bases and J shed 3 bases, with 12 bases lying between them. In germline, CDR1 is SEHNR, CDR2 FQNEAQ (reference sequence). The CDR3 sequence: CASSLIGGRTDTQYF. Here the CDR3 DNA reads TGTGCCAGCAGCTTAATCGGAGGGAGGACAGATACGCAGTATTTT.

The V call is TRBV24-1, the J call TRBJ2-1, with D possibly called TRBD1 or TRBD2 (5 bases each). Germline loops: CDR1 KGHDR, CDR2 SFDVKD. The CDR3 consists of 15 residues. Trimming shortened V by 3 bases and J by 3 bases, and 11 bases separated the two germline ends. CDR3 amino acids: CATSDPGRYYNEQFF. The CDR3 nucleotides are TGTGCCACCAGTGATCCGGGACGGTACTACAATGAGCAGTTCTTC.

V is TRBV3-1 (or the pseudogene TRBV3-2) and J is TRBJ1-1; D unresolved. From germline, CDR1 is LGHDT and CDR2 YNNKEL (reference sequence). The CDR3 spans 17 residues. V lost 0 bases and J 6 bases, leaving 20 bases between the germline ends. The CDR3 DNA is TGTGCCAGCAGCCAAGATGATAGCCATGGGCCGCGCCCTGAAGCTTTCTTT. Translating gives CASSQDDSHGPRPEAFF.

The chain combines TRBV29-1 with TRBJ2-7; 11 bases line up with TRBD1. Trimming cost V 7 bases and J 5 bases; bases outside gene matches: 1. The CDR3 sequence is 11 residues long. The V gene's germline CDR1 is SQVTM and CDR2 ANQGSEA. CDR3 bases: TGCAGCGCGGACAGGGGGCACGAGCAGTACTTC. Its protein is CSADRGHEQYF.

J is TRBJ1-6 and V is TRBV18, with a tentative D call TRBD1 (6 bases). The CDR3 loop spans 15 amino acids. The V and J ends lost 3 bases and 7 bases respectively, with 13 bases between them. Germline assignment: CDR1 KGHSH and CDR2 LQKENI. In DNA form, the CDR3 reads TGTGCCAGCTCACCGGGGGGGACATGGAATTCACCCCTCCACTTT. This gives the protein CASSPGGTWNSPLHF.

CDR3 nucleotide sequence: TGCAGCGTCCGGGATTCCAGTGGCTACACCTTC. Its translation: CSVRDSSGYTF. The chain carries TRBV29-1 and TRBJ1-2; the D is unclear. The V gene's germline CDR1 is SQVTM and CDR2 ANQGSEA. The V gene lost 6 bases and the J gene lost 7 bases, with 12 bases spanning the gap. CDR3 size: 11 residues.

This chain joins TRBV25-1 and TRBJ1-4; D remains ambiguous. CDR3 length: 14 amino acids. Deletions cut 6 bases from V and 13 bases from J, with 21 bases between. Germline CDR1 is MGHDK and CDR2 is SYGVNS. The chain's CDR3 is CASSPPVGVELLFF. CDR3 in DNA: TGTGCCAGCAGCCCCCCGGTCGGGGTCGAGTTACTGTTTTTT.

The chain employs TRBV12-1 and TRBJ2-7. TRBV12-1 is a pseudogene. This CDR3 has 11 residues. CDR3 in DNA: TGTGCCAGCTCCTTAGGCTACGAGCAGTACTTC. The encoded protein is CASSLGYEQYF.

This chain uses TRBV28 with TRBJ1-1; D might be TRBD1 (6 bases). The germline V gene encodes CDR1 MDHEN and CDR2 SYDVKM. The length of the CDR3 is 13 residues. V was trimmed by 7 bases and J by 7 bases, leaving 16 bases between them. The CDR3 DNA reads as TGTGCCAGCACCATGGCGGGGGGCGGTGAAGCTTTCTTT. This codes for CASTMAGGGEAFF.

The chain is built from TRBV18 and TRBJ1-1; the match to TRBD1 covers 9 bases. There are 15 residues in the CDR3. Germline-derived CDR1 and CDR2 are KGHSH and LQKENI. J lost 5 bases, V lost 3 bases, and 7 bases had no gene match. The CDR3 nucleotides read TGTGCCAGCTCACCCGCCCGGGACAGGGTTACTGAAGCTTTCTTT. It yields the protein CASSPARDRVTEAFF.

In this sample, this clone turned up once. The chain has TRBV18 and TRBJ1-5, with TRBD1 matching over 7 bases. The germline V gene has CDR1 KGHSH and CDR2 LQKENI. V lost 6 bases to trimming and J lost 1 base; unmatched junction nucleotides: 6. This CDR3 comprises 15 residues. This chain's CDR3 is CASSPTGLSNQPQHF. CDR3 nucleotides: TGTGCCAGCTCGCCGACAGGGCTAAGCAATCAGCCCCAGCATTTT.